These 2 T cell receptor beta chains came from one sample sequenced in a study of cytomegalovirus exposure and HLA in healthy donors (TCRdb year 2017). The method behind the library was the immunoSEQ multiplex PCR assay. For the multiplex PCR, a mixture combining 60 forward primers for TCR Vbeta segments and 13 reverse primers for TCR Jbeta segments was used. TCRdb provides this immuneACCESS table in a form limited to in-frame rearrangements. Some clones are lacking; in checked studies, under half of them reflect an unresolved V gene, and why the rest are absent is not known. This sample lists 200,000 or so clones; 70% to 85% were detected once. Roughly 0.098% of the sample rests with the top ten. The sample taken for sequencing was PBMCs. The receptors shown here come from a boy aged 2 to 10 in good health and CMV-seronegative.

J is TRBJ2-1 and V is TRBV11-2; 11 bases map to TRBD1. CDR1 and CDR2 (germline): SGHAT, FQNNGV. The CDR3 contains 17 residues. V was clipped by 1 base and J by 12 bases; unmatched bases: 14. CDR3 bases: TGTGCCAGCAGCTTAGTCTCCGGACAGGGGGCTGCTCAGGGGCAGTTCTTC. As protein: CASSLVSGQGAAQGQFF.

CDR3 in amino acids: CASSLVWGGQETQYF. Here the CDR3 DNA reads TGTGCCAGCAGCTTAGTGTGGGGGGGTCAAGAGACCCAGTACTTC. The V call is TRBV7-2, the J call TRBJ2-5, with 7 bases matching TRBD2. The V gene's germline CDR1 is SGHTA and CDR2 FQGNSA. The trim removed 1 base at V and 2 bases at J, leaving 4 bases unmatched. The CDR3 runs to 15 residues.